This T cell receptor beta chain was documented in a study of OX40 agonist ivuxolimab in advanced cancers. Notes on the research overall: Ivuxolimab was a fully human IgG2 agonistic monoclonal antibody targeting the costimulatory receptor OX40 (CD134). Intravenous ivuxolimab was administered to patients every 2 weeks at six dose levels: 0.01, 0.1, 0.3, 1.5, 3 and 10 mg/kg. Of the approximately 50 dose-escalation patients, hepatocellular carcinoma was present in around 20, melanoma in some 15, renal cell carcinoma in 9 and head and neck cancer in 9. In the dose-escalation cohort, more than 80% of patients were male, and the mean age was 60 years with a range of roughly 20 to 79. Prior anti-PD-1, anti-PD-L1 or anti-CTLA-4 therapy was permitted, and checkpoint inhibitors had been received by approximately 39% of dose-escalation patients. Partial responses were achieved by three dose-escalation patients, of whom one had hepatocellular carcinoma and two had cutaneous melanoma. Peripheral TCRbeta sequencing was intended to test whether TCR sequence diversity was altered and clonal T-cell expansion was caused by ivuxolimab. The monotherapy dose-escalation portion (N = 52 patients) of the phase I ivuxolimab trial is reported in the paper. Overall study outcomes, separate from this receptor: In partial responders in the 0.1-3.0 mg/kg groups, normalized peripheral clonal expansion was found to be among the lowest, especially among CD8+ T cells. After ivuxolimab, more expanded clones were found on average in CD8+ T cells than in CD4+ T cells. Antigen specificity was not determined for the clonally expanded peripheral T cells. Low levels of normalized T-cell clonal expansion were also shown by some nonresponding patients. At doses of 0.1 to 3.0 mg/kg, clonal expansion of both CD4+ and CD8+ blood T cells was observed from baseline to week 6.

CDR1 is given as SGHRS and CDR2 as YFSETQ, both from the germline V gene. The trim is 2 bases for V and 9 bases for J, with a gap of 21 bases between the germline ends. There are 16 amino acids in the CDR3, from cysteine to phenylalanine inclusive. Only the CDR3 DNA is retained, 48 bases long and in frame from the first base. With regard to this clone: Its antigen specificity is not known. Per-nucleotide qualities are absent, and no much larger clonotype sits a single base away.

To sequence the TCRbeta CDR3 region, genomic DNA was isolated from the sorted cells. TCRbeta CDR3 regions were sequenced using the immunoSEQ Assay. TCRdb took over this immuneACCESS table, retaining in-frame rearrangements with V and J assigned. Such tables are incomplete; in checked studies, under half of the missing clones stem from an unresolved V gene, and the remainder is unexplained. The sample has 90,000 to 120,000 clones on record, 80% to 95% of them singletons. The ten largest clones represent about 1.2% of the sample. Patients with autoimmune disease history or receiving systemic immunosuppression were excluded from the trial. Peripheral blood for TCR sequencing was drawn from every dose cohort at baseline, at cycle 4 day 1 and at cycle 7 day 1. The samples were drawn from a first-in-human, open-label, multicenter phase I dose-escalation trial of ivuxolimab. The trial enrolled adults with locally advanced or metastatic head and neck squamous cell, hepatocellular, melanoma or renal cell carcinoma. CD4+ and CD8+ T cells were sorted separately from peripheral blood before TCR sequencing.

Here the sequenced sample was CD4+ or CD8+ T cells sorted from blood, taken in a trial of the OX40 agonist ivuxolimab. The receptor chain draws on TRBV5-1 and TRBJ1-3; tentative D gene TRBD1, with 6 bases matching. The clonotype comes from an adult with an advanced solid tumor such as melanoma, head and neck, liver or kidney cancer. The DNA reads TGCGCCAGCAGCTTAGGAACAGGGCCCCTCGAAGTCACCATATATTTT. It codes for CASSLGTGPLEVTIYF.